A single sample is the source of the 27 T cell receptor beta chains below, sequenced in a study of metastatic and nonmetastatic thyroid tumors. Every patient was untreated before thyroid surgery. TCRdb re-clonotyped the PCR reads through MiXCR. The sample contains about 21,000 clones, over 25% of which appear only once. The sequenced material came from tumor tissue. The source is a male donor with papillary thyroid cancer or a benign thyroid nodule (not recorded which). Some clones in this sample may be carry-over from other donors' samples.

Of note for this clone: This may come from a read error, since a much larger clone is one base off. Here the CDR3 omits its conserved ending phenylalanine or tryptophan, so a read error is the likely source. At the DNA level, this CDR3 is encoded by other sequences in the same sample as well. The gene calls are TRBV30 and TRBJ1-1; D is ambiguous. The CDR3 spans 14 residues. CDR1 and CDR2 (germline): GTSNPN, SVGIG (reference sequence). DNA of the CDR3: TGTGCATGGAGTGTAGGACTGCCGAACACTGAAGCTTTCTCT. Translated: CAWSVGLPNTEAFS.

The chain combines TRBV5-8 with TRBJ1-5, with 9 positions matching TRBD1. V was pared by 5 bases and J by 0 bases, with 6 bases of the junction left unmatched. This CDR3 spans 16 amino acids. CDR1 and CDR2 from the germline V gene are SGHTS and YDEGEE. As DNA, the CDR3 is TGTGCCAGCAGGGACAGGGGACCCCTTAGCAATCAGCCCCAGCATTTT. Its translation: CASRDRGPLSNQPQHF.

This clone was observed at least ten times. One end of the junction fails to match germline, which may point to a read error. The chain recombines TRBV3-1 with TRBJ2-1, with a weak D call TRBD2 (5 bases). This CDR3 is 15 amino acids long. Germline assignment: CDR1 LGHDT and CDR2 YNNKEL (reference sequence). CDR3 bases: TGTGCCAGCAGGCAAGCCGAGCGGATGTACAATGAGCAGTTCTTC. Residues: CASRQAERMYNEQFF.

This clone was observed once. The chain couples TRBV20-1 to TRBJ2-5; D possibly corresponds to TRBD2 (6 bases). The CDR3 is 13 amino acids. The germline gives CDR1 DFQATT, CDR2 SNEGSKA (reference sequence). V was trimmed by 3 bases and J by 4 bases, leaving 12 bases between them. In DNA form, the CDR3 reads TGCAGTGCTAGTAGCCAAGCGGGAGAGACCCAGTACTTC. Translating it yields CSASSQAGETQYF.

In its sample, this clone ranks as medium-sized. V gene TRBV9 combines with J gene TRBJ2-3; no clear D gene. With 0 bases removed from V and 2 bases from J, the gap between germline ends came to 4 bases. The V gene's germline CDR1 is SGDLS and CDR2 YYNGEE. The CDR3 spans 13 residues. CDR3 amino acids: CASSVGVTDTQYF. The CDR3 bases are TGTGCCAGCAGCGTAGGAGTCACAGATACGCAGTATTTT.

Concerning this clone: At one of its ends the junction is not consistent with the germline gene, which may arise from a read error. The gene calls are TRBV4-1 and TRBJ1-2; D might be TRBD1 (6 bases). Germline values: CDR1 MGHRA, CDR2 YSYEKL. The CDR3 consists of 16 residues. The CDR3 here is CASSQDVDGTRGGHTF. In DNA form, the CDR3 reads TGCGCCAGCAGCCAAGACGTGGACGGTACCAGGGGTGGCCACACCTTC.

This clone was counted ten times or more. Other DNA sequences in this specimen translate into the identical CDR3. The rearrangement joins TRBV6-1 to TRBJ1-5; D remains unclear. With 5 bases removed from V and 0 bases from J, the gap between germline ends came to 11 bases. Germline V lookup: CDR1 MNHNS, CDR2 SASEGT. The length of the CDR3 is 15 residues. Here the CDR3 DNA reads TGTGCCAGCAGTCTCGTGGGGAGTAGCAATCAGCCCCAGCATTTT. This gives the protein CASSLVGSSNQPQHF.

The V gene is TRBV3-1, the J gene TRBJ1-1; D perhaps matches TRBD1 (5 bases). With 4 bases removed from V and 10 bases from J, the gap between germline ends came to 16 bases. The CDR3 extends over 13 amino acids. CDR1 is LGHDT and CDR2 is YNNKEL in the germline V gene (reference sequence). Here the CDR3 reads CASSPYTGTLAFF. For the CDR3, the DNA is TGTGCCAGCAGCCCATATACCGGGACGTTAGCTTTCTTT.

The gene calls are TRBV4-2 and TRBJ2-4; a weak D match, TRBD1 (5 bases). The CDR3 covers 19 residues. V lost 4 bases and J lost 0, with 22 bases in between. Germline V gene sequence: CDR1 LGHNA, CDR2 YNFKEQ. The CDR3 DNA is TGTGCCAGCAGCCTAAGGGGAATTACAGGAGAACTAGCCAAAAACATTCAGTACTTC. Amino acids: CASSLRGITGELAKNIQYF.

Many counts were recorded for this clone. The chain recombines TRBV28 with TRBJ2-5, with no clear D. The CDR3 runs 12 residues. V lost 8 bases and J 4 bases, leaving 11 bases between the germline ends. Germline values: CDR1 MDHEN, CDR2 SYDVKM. DNA of the CDR3: TGTGCCAGCGGTAGGATTGGAGAGACCCAGTACTTC. Amino acids: CASGRIGETQYF.

This clone was picked up many times. The chain couples TRBV12-3 or TRBV12-4 to TRBJ1-5, with 9 nucleotides matching TRBD1. The V gene end was trimmed by 5 bases and the J gene end by 9 bases; junction bases not matched to a gene: 8. This CDR3 contains 14 residues. CDR3 residues: CASSVGQGEGPQHF. CDR3 bases: TGTGCCAGCAGTGTGGGACAGGGTGAAGGGCCCCAGCATTTT.

At least ten counts were recorded for this clone. The CDR3 DNA sequence: TGTGCCAGCAGCTTAGAAACAGTGAACACTGAAGCTTTCTTT. Protein: CASSLETVNTEAFF. This rearrangement joins TRBV5-6 to TRBJ1-1; no clear D gene. The V gene lost 2 bases and the J gene lost 0 bases, with 8 bases spanning the gap. The V gene's germline CDR1 is SGHDT and CDR2 YYEEEE. The CDR3 extends over 14 amino acids.

The chain recombines TRBV2 with TRBJ1-2, with a possible D match to TRBD1 (5 bases). Trimming took 6 bases from V and 2 from J, leaving 16 bases between them. Germline CDR1 is SNHLY and CDR2 is FYNNEI. The CDR3 sequence is 15 residues long. The CDR3 spells CASSKERQGNYGYTF. The CDR3 DNA sequence: TGTGCCAGCAGCAAAGAGCGGCAGGGCAACTATGGCTACACCTTC. Full variable domain (rest looked up from reference TRBV2 and TRBJ1-2): EPEVTQTPSHQVTQMGQEVILRCVPISNHLYFYWYRQILGQKVEFLVSFYNNEISEKSEIFDDQFSVERPDGSNFTLKIRSTKLEDSAMYFCASSKERQGNYGYTFGSGTRLTVV.

This clone was detected only a few times. The chain carries TRBV12-3 or TRBV12-4 and TRBJ1-1, with D hard to call. Trimming removed 5 bases from V and 5 bases from J, with 9 bases in between. This CDR3 region has 12 residues. The CDR3 bases are TGTGCCAGCAGTCTGGGTAGGACTGAAGCTTTCTTT. This encodes CASSLGRTEAFF.

This clone was seen repeatedly, ten times or more. The chain carries TRBV14 and TRBJ2-3, with TRBD2 matching 7 bases. Germline values: CDR1 SGHDN, CDR2 FVKESK. Germline trimming cut 0 bases from V and 0 bases from J; bases unmatched to any gene: 6. The CDR3 is 17 amino acids. CDR3 nucleotide sequence: TGTGCCAGCAGCCAAGATCCGGGACTAACTAGCACAGATACGCAGTATTTT. Its translation: CASSQDPGLTSTDTQYF.

This clone was found many times. One end of the junction fails to match germline, which may point to a read error. Within the sample, other DNA sequences also encode this same CDR3. The chain recombines TRBV20-1 with TRBJ2-5; D gene unclear. The germline gives CDR1 DFQATT, CDR2 SNEGSKA (reference sequence). The length of the CDR3 is 15 residues. The CDR3 DNA sequence: TGCAGTGCTCAAGACCTCCTGGACCAACAAGAAACCCAGTACTTC. Translation gives CSAQDLLDQQETQYF.

The chain carries TRBV5-1 and TRBJ2-3; D is perhaps TRBD1 (5 bases). V was pared by 4 bases and J by 0 bases, with 18 bases between. This CDR3 is built from 17 residues. Per germline, CDR1 SGHRS and CDR2 YFSETQ. The CDR3 spells CASSPTWTSTSTDTQYF. CDR3 coding DNA: TGCGCCAGCAGCCCGACATGGACATCCACTAGCACAGATACGCAGTATTTT. Full variable domain (remainder filled in from reference TRBV5-1 and TRBJ2-3): KAGVTQTPRYLIKTRGQQVTLSCSPISGHRSVSWYQQTPGQGLQFLFEYFSETQRNKGNFPGRFSGRQFSNSRSEMNVSTLELGDSALYLCASSPTWTSTSTDTQYFGPGTRLTVL.

This clone came up a few times. The chain combines TRBV7-2 with TRBJ2-7; the D gene is possibly TRBD1 (5 bases). The CDR3 spans 14 residues. Germline V CDR1 and CDR2: SGHTA, FQGNSA. Trimming cost V 1 base and J 3 bases, with 10 bases left between them. CDR3 sequence: CASSLEGNYYEQYF. The CDR3 nucleotides read TGTGCCAGCAGCTTAGAGGGGAATTACTACGAGCAGTACTTC.

CDR3 coding DNA: TGTGCCTGGAGTGATCAGGGCTGGGGACCCTCTGGAAACACCATATATTTT. Its protein product is CAWSDQGWGPSGNTIYF. This chain uses TRBV30 with TRBJ1-3; possible D gene TRBD1, 5 bases. V was trimmed by 1 base and J by 0 bases, leaving 16 bases between them. There are 17 residues in the CDR3. CDR1 GTSNPN and CDR2 SVGIG come from the germline V gene (reference sequence). The variable domain in full, completed from reference TRBV30 and TRBJ1-3, reads SQTIHQWPATLVQPVGSPLSLECTVEGTSNPNLYWYRQAAGRGLQLLFYSVGIGQISSEVPQNLSASRPQDRQFILSSKKLLLSDSGFYLCAWSDQGWGPSGNTIYFGEGSWLTVV.

A few counts support this clone. The rearrangement joins TRBV6-1 to TRBJ2-2; D may be TRBD1 (5 bases). V was clipped by 6 bases and J by 3 bases, with 11 bases between them. Germline CDR1 is MNHNS and CDR2 is SASEGT. The CDR3 has 14 residues. The CDR3 coding sequence is TGTGCCAGCAGGTTTGACAGAGACACCGGGGAGCTGTTTTTT. This translates into CASRFDRDTGELFF.

V gene TRBV20-1 combines with J gene TRBJ1-1; tentative D call: TRBD1 (5 bases). V lost 6 bases and J 5 bases, leaving 19 bases between the germline ends. CDR3 size: 14 residues. Per the germline V gene, CDR1 is DFQATT and CDR2 is SNEGSKA (reference sequence). The CDR3 bases are TGCAGTGCCGTGGGGGTTCAAAAGGATACTGAAGCTTTCTTT. Protein product: CSAVGVQKDTEAFF.

This chain joins TRBV6-1 and TRBJ2-7; TRBD2 agrees at 12 bases. There are 14 residues in the CDR3. V dropped 6 bases and J dropped 3; count of bases not matched to a gene: 3. From germline, CDR1 is MNHNS and CDR2 SASEGT. The CDR3 is CASRRTSGIYEQYF. The DNA of the CDR3 is TGTGCCAGCAGGCGGACTAGCGGGATCTACGAGCAGTACTTC.

This clone was found many times. Just one base apart from a much larger clone, this may be a read error. At the DNA level, this CDR3 is encoded by other sequences in the same sample as well. This chain links TRBV5-1 with TRBJ1-4, with D tentatively TRBD1 (6 bases). V lost 7 bases to trimming and J lost 5 bases, with 15 bases between them. The CDR3 is 14 residues long. CDR1 and CDR2 (germline): SGHRS, YFSETQ. The DNA for the CDR3 is TGCGCCAGCGGCAGAGAAGGGGGAAATGAAAAACTGTTTTTT. Protein sequence: CASGREGGNEKLFF.

The chain has TRBV28 and TRBJ2-7; 9 nucleotides align to TRBD1. The ends lost 3 bases at V and 5 bases at J; junction bases unmatched: 2. The CDR3 has 13 amino acids. Per germline, CDR1 MDHEN and CDR2 SYDVKM. In DNA form, the CDR3 reads TGTGCCAGCAGTTTGACAGGGGGAAACGAGCAGTACTTC. It specifies CASSLTGGNEQYF.

CDR3 nucleotide sequence: TGTGCCAGCAGTGACGTCGGACAGATCTATGGCTACACCTTC. Its protein is CASSDVGQIYGYTF. The J gene is TRBJ1-2, the V gene TRBV28; perhaps TRBD1 as D (6 bases). CDR1 and CDR2 (germline): MDHEN, SYDVKM. Trimming removed 5 bases from V and 4 bases from J, with 14 bases in between. The CDR3 spans 14 residues.

V and J are TRBV20-1 and TRBJ2-7; perhaps TRBD1 as D (6 bases). The germline V gene has CDR1 DFQATT and CDR2 SNEGSKA (reference sequence). The CDR3 sequence is 14 residues long. Trimming shortened V by 0 bases and J by 2 bases, and 11 bases separated the two germline ends. This chain's CDR3 is CSARDPSGAYEQYF. CDR3 nucleotide sequence: TGCAGTGCTAGAGACCCATCAGGGGCCTACGAGCAGTACTTC.

This clone was counted at least ten times. Different DNA sequences within this sample yield the same CDR3. This chain joins TRBV2 and TRBJ2-2, with a tentative D call TRBD2 (6 bases). The V end was cut by 6 bases, the J end by 2 bases, with 10 bases between. The CDR3 is made up of 14 amino acids. CDR1 SNHLY and CDR2 FYNNEI come from the germline V gene. The CDR3 is CASREGGNTGELFF. The CDR3 DNA sequence: TGTGCCAGCAGGGAGGGAGGTAACACCGGGGAGCTGTTTTTT.